The table lists the clone carrying this T cell receptor beta chain with a few counts. The sample originates from a study of blood T cell repertoires in COVID-19. Study as a whole: Spain, Italy and the United States supplied samples that represented acute and convalescent COVID-19.

The authors' processing: Amplifying reference gene primers gave estimates of nucleated cell counts. Produced via immunoSEQ multiplex PCR; TCRdb's table is partial and in-frame only. The D gene and trimming were derived from the DNA, and the V and J assignments and clone size from that table. The sample shows hundreds of thousands of clones, 89% of them seen only once. Those who participated ranged in age from roughly 18 to 100 years and resided in some 24 US areas. Categorization into cohorts depended on clinical history that participants reported. The specimen sequenced was PBMCs or T cells enriched from blood (not recorded which). The TCR comes from a woman aged 25 to 39 who had recovered from COVID-19.

The CDR3 reads CSVEGDRLYGYTF. CDR3 nucleotide sequence: TGCAGCGTTGAAGGCGACAGGCTTTATGGCTACACCTTC. The genes are TRBV29-1 and TRBJ1-2, with a tentative D call TRBD1 (6 bases). This CDR3 has 13 amino acids. V lost 1 base and J 5 bases, leaving 11 bases between the germline ends. The germline V gene has CDR1 SQVTM and CDR2 ANQGSEA. The whole variable domain, filled in from reference TRBV29-1 and TRBJ1-2, reads SAVISQKPSRDICQRGTSLTIQCQVDSQVTMMFWYRQQPGQSLTLIATANQGSEATYESGFVIDKFPISRPNLTFSTLTVSNMSPEDSSIYLCSVEGDRLYGYTFGSGTRLTVV.